This TCR beta chain emerged from a study of T cells expressing NK-cell markers. CDR3 length equals 15 residues. Germline V gene data show CDR1 as SGHRS and CDR2 as YFSETQ. No DNA is given; TCRdb re-called the 5' RACE reads and lists each CDR3 protein once. Its table records hundreds of thousands of distinct CDR3 sequences. The sequencing sample was made of blood T cells: a sorted CD56 or NKG2C T cell subset, CD4+ or CD8+ T cells, or bulk PBMC T cells (not recorded which). The chain combines TRBV5-1 with TRBJ2-1; as DNA is missing, the TRBD1 call by TCRdb cannot be tested. This TCR was sampled from a man between 18 and 29 years old in good health. The CDR3 is CASSLGGQGYNEQFF.